A selection of T cell receptor beta chains follows, all from one sample in a study of blood T cell repertoires in COVID-19. Assay used: immunoSEQ multiplex PCR; TCRdb lists only in-frame clones, some missing. This table has 100,000 or so clones, around 80% appearing once. Sequenced material: peripheral blood. The receptors were gathered from a man between 65 and 79 years old with active or convalescent COVID-19. The CDR3 runs from the conserved cysteine through the conserved F or W. The D gene is left open where the match is weak. The size field is filled for only some rows; it gives once, few, many or a size class.

V gene: TRBV3-1/TRBV3-2
J gene: TRBJ2-3
clone size: once
D gene: TRBD2
CDR3 protein: CASSRLAGKDTQYF
CDR3 DNA: TGTGCCAGCAGCCGACTAGCGGGAAAAGATACGCAGTATTTT

V gene: TRBV12-3/TRBV12-4
J gene: TRBJ1-5
clone size: -
D gene: TRBD1
CDR3 protein: CASRGTGNQPQHF
CDR3 DNA: TGTGCCAGCAGGGGGACAGGGAATCAGCCCCAGCATTTT

V gene: TRBV28
J gene: TRBJ2-7
clone size: -
D gene: TRBD2
CDR3 protein: CASSLAGGPSYEQYF
CDR3 DNA: TGTGCCAGCAGCCTAGCGGGAGGGCCCTCCTACGAGCAGTACTTC

V gene: TRBV5-1
J gene: TRBJ2-3
clone size: few
D gene: TRBD1
CDR3 protein: CASSLGTGGEDTQYF
CDR3 DNA: TGCGCCAGCAGCTTGGGGACAGGGGGAGAAGATACGCAGTATTTT

V gene: TRBV6-6
J gene: TRBJ1-1
clone size: -
D gene: -
CDR3 protein: CASSRDLNTEAFF
CDR3 DNA: TGTGCCAGCAGCAGGGATCTGAACACTGAAGCTTTCTTT

V gene: TRBV2
J gene: TRBJ1-5
clone size: -
D gene: TRBD1
CDR3 protein: CASSVRTGGRPSNQPQHF
CDR3 DNA: TGTGCCAGCAGTGTTAGGACAGGGGGCCGACCTAGCAATCAGCCCCAGCATTTT

V gene: TRBV18
J gene: TRBJ1-1
clone size: -
D gene: -
CDR3 protein: CASSPRTDTGVEAFF
CDR3 DNA: TGTGCCAGCTCACCACGCACGGACACAGGAGTTGAAGCTTTCTTT

V gene: TRBV7-2
J gene: TRBJ1-4
clone size: once
D gene: -
CDR3 protein: CASSLERNEKLFF
CDR3 DNA: TGTGCCAGCAGCTTAGAGAGGAATGAAAAACTGTTTTTT

V gene: TRBV5-1
J gene: TRBJ2-1
clone size: -
D gene: -
CDR3 protein: CASSLGVGVSYNEQFF
CDR3 DNA: TGCGCCAGCAGCTTGGGAGTCGGGGTGTCTTACAATGAGCAGTTCTTC

V gene: TRBV4-1
J gene: TRBJ2-1
clone size: -
D gene: TRBD2
CDR3 protein: CASSLTLAGGPNEQFF
CDR3 DNA: TGCGCCAGCAGCCTGACTTTAGCGGGAGGGCCGAATGAGCAGTTCTTC

V gene: TRBV2
J gene: TRBJ2-5
clone size: -
D gene: -
CDR3 protein: CASSEDGETQYF
CDR3 DNA: TGTGCCAGCAGTGAAGACGGGGAGACCCAGTACTTC

V gene: TRBV14
J gene: TRBJ2-5
clone size: -
D gene: -
CDR3 protein: CASSHREETQYF
CDR3 DNA: TGTGCCAGCAGCCACCGGGAAGAGACCCAGTACTTC

V gene: TRBV5-1
J gene: TRBJ2-7
clone size: -
D gene: -
CDR3 protein: CASSLGSGAYEQYF
CDR3 DNA: TGCGCCAGCAGCTTGGGGTCGGGGGCCTACGAGCAGTACTTC

V gene: TRBV2
J gene: TRBJ1-2
clone size: few
D gene: -
CDR3 protein: CASSETPQGLYGYTF
CDR3 DNA: TGTGCCAGCAGTGAAACCCCGCAGGGATTGTATGGCTACACCTTC

V gene: TRBV19
J gene: TRBJ2-7
clone size: -
D gene: -
CDR3 protein: CASAPGGVPGEQYF
CDR3 DNA: TGTGCCAGTGCCCCGGGGGGCGTTCCGGGGGAGCAGTACTTC

V gene: TRBV28
J gene: TRBJ2-3
clone size: -
D gene: -
CDR3 protein: CASSSSRIADTQYF
CDR3 DNA: TGTGCCAGCAGTTCTAGCAGAATCGCAGATACGCAGTATTTT

V gene: TRBV6-5
J gene: TRBJ1-1
clone size: -
D gene: TRBD1
CDR3 protein: CASPDRWDTEAFF
CDR3 DNA: TGTGCCAGCCCGGACAGGTGGGACACTGAAGCTTTCTTT

V gene: TRBV19
J gene: TRBJ2-5
clone size: -
D gene: TRBD2
CDR3 protein: CASSRTGLAGGWQETQYF
CDR3 DNA: TGTGCCAGTAGTAGAACGGGACTAGCGGGAGGATGGCAAGAGACCCAGTACTTC

V gene: TRBV7-2
J gene: TRBJ2-7
clone size: -
D gene: -
CDR3 protein: CASSPRGSYEQYF
CDR3 DNA: TGTGCCAGCAGCCCTAGGGGCTCCTACGAGCAGTACTTC

V gene: TRBV6-5
J gene: TRBJ1-5
clone size: -
D gene: -
CDR3 protein: CASSYSRVQPQHF
CDR3 DNA: TGTGCCAGCAGTTACTCCCGGGTTCAGCCCCAGCATTTT

V gene: TRBV7-6
J gene: TRBJ2-3
clone size: -
D gene: -
CDR3 protein: CASSLGAGFTDTQYF
CDR3 DNA: TGTGCCAGCAGCTTAGGGGCGGGGTTCACAGATACGCAGTATTTT

V gene: TRBV2
J gene: TRBJ2-2
clone size: -
D gene: TRBD1
CDR3 protein: CAGQGAGELFF
CDR3 DNA: TGTGCCGGACAGGGGGCCGGGGAGCTGTTTTTT

V gene: TRBV5-1
J gene: TRBJ1-2
clone size: -
D gene: -
CDR3 protein: CASSSGLLPRLGYTF
CDR3 DNA: TGCGCCAGCAGCTCCGGCTTATTACCGAGGTTGGGCTACACCTTC

V gene: TRBV7-9
J gene: TRBJ2-4
clone size: -
D gene: -
CDR3 protein: CASSPSLAGPTKNIQYF
CDR3 DNA: TGTGCCAGCAGCCCCTCTCTGGCAGGGCCAACCAAAAACATTCAGTACTTC

V gene: TRBV27
J gene: TRBJ1-2
clone size: few
D gene: -
CDR3 protein: CASSLRSDPRGGYTF
CDR3 DNA: TGTGCCAGCAGTTTAAGGTCCGACCCCAGGGGTGGCTACACCTTC

V gene: TRBV3-1/TRBV3-2
J gene: TRBJ1-2
clone size: -
D gene: -
CDR3 protein: CASSQGGFIYGYTF
CDR3 DNA: TGTGCCAGCAGCCAGGGCGGGTTTATCTATGGCTACACCTTC

V gene: TRBV11-2
J gene: TRBJ2-1
clone size: -
D gene: -
CDR3 protein: CASSLMSSYNEQFF
CDR3 DNA: TGTGCCAGCAGCCTCATGAGCTCCTACAATGAGCAGTTCTTC

V gene: TRBV11-2
J gene: TRBJ2-6
clone size: -
D gene: -
CDR3 protein: CASSLARAGANVLTF
CDR3 DNA: TGTGCCAGCAGCTTAGCCAGGGCTGGGGCCAACGTCCTGACTTTC

V gene: TRBV4-2
J gene: TRBJ2-4
clone size: -
D gene: TRBD2
CDR3 protein: CASSQAQRGNIQYF
CDR3 DNA: TGTGCCAGCAGCCAAGCACAGCGGGGGAACATTCAGTACTTC

V gene: TRBV6-5
J gene: TRBJ1-4
clone size: -
D gene: TRBD1
CDR3 protein: CASSYDRAVSKLFF
CDR3 DNA: TGTGCCAGCAGTTACGACAGGGCGGTTTCAAAACTGTTTTTT

V gene: TRBV7-9
J gene: TRBJ2-7
clone size: -
D gene: -
CDR3 protein: CASSFGSYEQYF
CDR3 DNA: TGTGCCAGCAGCTTCGGGTCCTACGAGCAGTACTTC

V gene: TRBV30
J gene: TRBJ1-1
clone size: -
D gene: -
CDR3 protein: CASGQMNTEAFF
CDR3 DNA: TGTGCCTCGGGACAAATGAACACTGAAGCTTTCTTT

V gene: TRBV12-3/TRBV12-4
J gene: TRBJ1-3
clone size: few
D gene: -
CDR3 protein: CASSLSSGNTIYF
CDR3 DNA: TGTGCCAGCAGTTTATCTTCTGGAAACACCATATATTTT

V gene: TRBV5-1
J gene: TRBJ2-7
clone size: once
D gene: TRBD2
CDR3 protein: CASSPNPSGGFYEQYF
CDR3 DNA: TGCGCCAGCAGCCCGAATCCTAGCGGGGGATTCTACGAGCAGTACTTC

V gene: TRBV4-1
J gene: TRBJ1-5
clone size: few
D gene: -
CDR3 protein: CASSLSGNQPQHF
CDR3 DNA: TGCGCCAGCAGTTTATCAGGGAATCAGCCCCAGCATTTT

V gene: TRBV11-1
J gene: TRBJ2-1
clone size: -
D gene: -
CDR3 protein: CASSFSSDEQFF
CDR3 DNA: TGTGCCAGCAGCTTCTCGAGCGATGAGCAGTTCTTC

V gene: TRBV19
J gene: TRBJ1-1
clone size: -
D gene: -
CDR3 protein: CASSLTGLEVEAFF
CDR3 DNA: TGTGCCAGTAGTTTAACAGGGCTGGAGGTTGAAGCTTTCTTT

V gene: TRBV30
J gene: TRBJ1-2
clone size: few
D gene: -
CDR3 protein: CAWTPMPRTYGYTF
CDR3 DNA: TGTGCCTGGACCCCCATGCCCAGAACCTATGGCTACACCTTC

V gene: TRBV11-2
J gene: TRBJ1-1
clone size: -
D gene: -
CDR3 protein: CASSLAVSAEAFF
CDR3 DNA: TGTGCCAGCAGCTTAGCGGTATCGGCTGAAGCTTTCTTT

V gene: TRBV5-1
J gene: TRBJ1-6
clone size: -
D gene: TRBD1
CDR3 protein: CASRDREDSPLHF
CDR3 DNA: TGCGCCAGCAGGGACAGGGAGGATTCACCCCTCCACTTT

V gene: TRBV6-5
J gene: TRBJ2-7
clone size: -
D gene: TRBD1
CDR3 protein: CASSYRDRAGEQYF
CDR3 DNA: TGTGCCAGCAGTTACCGGGACAGGGCGGGCGAGCAGTACTTC

V gene: TRBV9
J gene: TRBJ2-3
clone size: -
D gene: TRBD2
CDR3 protein: CASSVGLESTDTQYF
CDR3 DNA: TGTGCCAGCAGCGTCGGACTAGAAAGCACAGATACGCAGTATTTT

V gene: TRBV24-1
J gene: TRBJ1-1
clone size: -
D gene: -
CDR3 protein: CATSDARTEAFF
CDR3 DNA: TGTGCCACCAGTGATGCGAGGACTGAAGCTTTCTTT

V gene: TRBV10-2
J gene: TRBJ2-2
clone size: few
D gene: -
CDR3 protein: CASFGGSNTGELFF
CDR3 DNA: TGCGCCAGTTTTGGGGGCTCGAACACCGGGGAGCTGTTTTTT

V gene: TRBV5-1
J gene: TRBJ2-7
clone size: -
D gene: TRBD1
CDR3 protein: CASSLGQGTHEQYF
CDR3 DNA: TGCGCCAGCAGCTTAGGACAGGGTACACACGAGCAGTACTTC

V gene: TRBV19
J gene: TRBJ2-3
clone size: -
D gene: TRBD2
CDR3 protein: CARRRGPRGGAEGTQYF
CDR3 DNA: TGTGCCCGTCGTCGGGGGCCTCGCGGGGGGGCCGAAGGTACGCAGTATTTT

V gene: TRBV28
J gene: TRBJ1-5
clone size: -
D gene: -
CDR3 protein: CASSLSTVVWPQHF
CDR3 DNA: TGTGCCAGCAGTTTAAGCACTGTCGTGTGGCCCCAGCATTTT

V gene: TRBV12-3/TRBV12-4
J gene: TRBJ1-5
clone size: -
D gene: TRBD1
CDR3 protein: CASRGQYNQPQHF
CDR3 DNA: TGTGCCAGCAGGGGACAGTATAATCAGCCCCAGCATTTT

V gene: TRBV9
J gene: TRBJ2-1
clone size: few
D gene: -
CDR3 protein: CASSVSGTPYNEQFF
CDR3 DNA: TGTGCCAGCAGCGTATCCGGGACTCCTTACAATGAGCAGTTCTTC

V gene: TRBV29-1
J gene: TRBJ1-2
clone size: -
D gene: TRBD1
CDR3 protein: CSAFTPTGGGGYTF
CDR3 DNA: TGCAGCGCTTTTACTCCGACAGGGGGCGGAGGCTACACCTTC

V gene: TRBV9
J gene: TRBJ2-7
clone size: once
D gene: -
CDR3 protein: CASSLSYEQYF
CDR3 DNA: TGTGCCAGTTCTCTCTCCTACGAGCAGTACTTC

V gene: TRBV5-1
J gene: TRBJ1-2
clone size: -
D gene: -
CDR3 protein: CASSLLRGGEDNGYTF
CDR3 DNA: TGCGCCAGCAGCTTGCTGCGGGGTGGGGAAGACAATGGCTACACCTTC

V gene: TRBV4-1
J gene: TRBJ1-5
clone size: -
D gene: -
CDR3 protein: CASSQDPQGNQPQHF
CDR3 DNA: TGCGCCAGCAGCCAAGATCCGCAGGGCAATCAGCCCCAGCATTTT

V gene: TRBV15
J gene: TRBJ1-1
clone size: -
D gene: -
CDR3 protein: CATSRGQGNTEAFF
CDR3 DNA: TGTGCCACCAGCAGGGGGCAGGGGAACACTGAAGCTTTCTTT

V gene: TRBV10-3
J gene: TRBJ1-5
clone size: once
D gene: -
CDR3 protein: CAISDGLSGVSNQPQHF
CDR3 DNA: TGTGCCATCAGTGATGGACTATCTGGGGTAAGCAATCAGCCCCAGCATTTT